This TCR beta chain came from a study of blood T cell repertoires in COVID-19. At the level of the study: The samples span acute and convalescent COVID-19 from the United States, Italy and Spain.

Only in-frame clones appear in the TCRdb table, and some are missing; sequencing was by immunoSEQ multiplex PCR. The table has about 160,000 clones, 65% to 90% seen once. Germline V lookup: CDR1 SNHLY, CDR2 FYNNEI. The V gene end was trimmed by 1 base and the J gene end by 9 bases; junction bases not matched to a gene: 7. This CDR3 spans 16 amino acids. This clone has only one observation. Seattle cases were enrolled at active infection and followed longitudinally. The origin of this receptor is a woman between 35 and 50 years old with COVID-19, enrolled during active disease. Source material: peripheral blood. The rearrangement links TRBV2 to TRBJ1-6; 9 bases align to TRBD1. In nucleotides, the CDR3 is TGTGCCAGCAGTGAAGTGCCGGGACAGGGTACTTCACCCCTCCACTTT. It specifies CASSEVPGQGTSPLHF.